These 8 T cell receptor beta chains were sequenced from one sample in a study of blood T cell repertoires in COVID-19. Repertoires were generated with immunoSEQ multiplex PCR, while TCRdb's copy carries only in-frame clones and drops some. The table has roughly 200,000 clones, 85% seen once. The material sequenced was PBMCs or T cells enriched from blood (not recorded which). All receptors come from a man in his forties who had recovered from COVID-19.

V is TRBV11-1 and J is TRBJ2-3; TRBD2 agrees at 9 bases. The CDR3 extends over 15 amino acids. Trimming took 5 bases from V and 1 from J; bases not matched to a gene: 4. CDR1 and CDR2 (germline): SGHAT, FQDESV (reference sequence). The CDR3 DNA is TGTGCCAGCAGCCCCTGGACTAGCGGCACAGATACGCAGTATTTT. Its translation: CASSPWTSGTDTQYF.

The chain uses TRBV2 and TRBJ1-4, with 8 nucleotides matching TRBD1. The CDR3 totals 14 residues. The J segment lost 4 bases and the V segment lost 6 bases, leaving 4 bases of the junction unmatched. From germline, CDR1 is SNHLY and CDR2 FYNNEI. The CDR3 coding sequence is TGTGCCAGCAGGAGGGACAGGAGTAATGAAAAACTGTTTTTT. It translates to CASRRDRSNEKLFF. The full variable domain, rest sourced from reference TRBV2 and TRBJ1-4, is EPEVTQTPSHQVTQMGQEVILRCVPISNHLYFYWYRQILGQKVEFLVSFYNNEISEKSEIFDDQFSVERPDGSNFTLKIRSTKLEDSAMYFCASRRDRSNEKLFFGSGTQLSVL.

The chain recombines TRBV19 with TRBJ1-2, with 7 bases identical to TRBD1. The trim removed 3 bases at V and 7 bases at J, leaving 8 bases unmatched. The CDR3 is 14 residues long. CDR1 and CDR2 from the germline V gene are LNHDA and SQIVND (reference sequence). The CDR3 sequence: CASSIEQGKSGYTF. The CDR3 DNA reads TGTGCCAGTAGTATCGAACAGGGGAAGTCTGGCTACACCTTC.

The chain is built from TRBV24-1 and TRBJ2-7, with TRBD1 identical over 9 bases. The V gene's germline CDR1 is KGHDR and CDR2 SFDVKD. The CDR3 extends over 15 amino acids. V was clipped by 3 bases and J by 3 bases; unmatched bases: 5. CDR3 protein: CATSDAGTGSYEQYF. In DNA form, the CDR3 reads TGTGCCACCAGTGATGCCGGGACAGGGAGCTACGAGCAGTACTTC.

This clone was recorded only once. This rearrangement joins TRBV2 to TRBJ2-6, with TRBD1 as a possible D gene (6 bases). Germline V gives CDR1 SNHLY, CDR2 FYNNEI. The ends were cut back, 6 bases at V and 0 bases at J, with 9 bases in the middle. The CDR3 runs 15 residues. In nucleotides, the CDR3 is TGTGCCAGCAGGGTAGGGGGCTCTGGGGCCAACGTCCTGACTTTC. Its translation: CASRVGGSGANVLTF. Full variable domain (remainder filled in from reference TRBV2 and TRBJ2-6): EPEVTQTPSHQVTQMGQEVILRCVPISNHLYFYWYRQILGQKVEFLVSFYNNEISEKSEIFDDQFSVERPDGSNFTLKIRSTKLEDSAMYFCASRVGGSGANVLTFGAGSRLTVL.

The genes are TRBV5-6 and TRBJ2-7, with TRBD2 matching over 7 bases. There are 11 residues in the CDR3. Germline CDR1 is SGHDT and CDR2 is YYEEEE. Losses at the gene ends were 0 bases for V and 13 bases for J; bases not matched to a gene: 4. In nucleotides, the CDR3 is TGTGCCAGCAGCTTGGGCGGGAGTTATTACTTC. Translating it yields CASSLGGSYYF.

V usage is TRBV19 and J usage is TRBJ1-1, with TRBD1 identical over 10 bases. Germline values: CDR1 LNHDA, CDR2 SQIVND (reference sequence). Unmatched junction bases numbered 12, after V lost 6 bases and J lost 11 bases. This CDR3 is 14 amino acids long. Written as DNA, the CDR3 is TGTGCCAGTAGGGCAGATACCGGGACAGGGGCGGCTTTCTTT. It specifies CASRADTGTGAAFF. Based on the CDR3 plus reference TRBV19 and TRBJ1-1, the full variable domain is DGGITQSPKYLFRKEGQNVTLSCEQNLNHDAMYWYRQDPGQGLRLIYYSQIVNDFQKGDIAEGYSVSREKKESFPLTVTSAQKNPTAFYLCASRADTGTGAAFFGQGTRLTVV.

This chain connects TRBV5-1 to TRBJ2-7; the match to TRBD2 covers 9 bases. Germline CDR1 reads SGHRS; CDR2 reads YFSETQ. V trimming: 0 bases; J trimming: 3 bases; junction bases outside the gene matches: 7. There are 16 residues in the CDR3. CDR3 DNA sequence: TGCGCCAGCAGCTTGGGAGGTAGCGGGGGCGGCTACGAGCAGTACTTC. Its translation is CASSLGGSGGGYEQYF. The whole variable domain, filled in from reference TRBV5-1 and TRBJ2-7, reads KAGVTQTPRYLIKTRGQQVTLSCSPISGHRSVSWYQQTPGQGLQFLFEYFSETQRNKGNFPGRFSGRQFSNSRSEMNVSTLELGDSALYLCASSLGGSGGGYEQYFGPGTRLTVT.